The TCR beta chain described here comes from a study of beta chain features in type 1 diabetes. Study-level information: Patients shared similar age, gender and cell yields with healthy donors.

This clone was seen more than once but under ten times. The CDR3 covers 15 residues. Looked up from germline, CDR1 is MGHRA and CDR2 is YSYEKL. V was pared by 6 bases and J by 2 bases, with 16 bases between. Reverse transcribing all isolated RNA meant expressed TCRB transcripts were sequenced. The data were produced by immunoSEQ multiplex PCR, yet TCRdb's version contains in-frame clones alone and is incomplete. This sample has approximately 140,000 clones, with approximately 9.8% found just once. V is TRBV4-1 and J is TRBJ1-2, with D maybe TRBD1 (5 bases). Sequenced sample: central memory CD4+ T cells from blood. This TCR was sampled from a woman aged 40 to 49 in good health. The CDR3 DNA reads as TGCGCCAGCAGTCCCTCGGAGGGGAGGAACTATGGCTACACCTTC. Translation: CASSPSEGRNYGYTF.